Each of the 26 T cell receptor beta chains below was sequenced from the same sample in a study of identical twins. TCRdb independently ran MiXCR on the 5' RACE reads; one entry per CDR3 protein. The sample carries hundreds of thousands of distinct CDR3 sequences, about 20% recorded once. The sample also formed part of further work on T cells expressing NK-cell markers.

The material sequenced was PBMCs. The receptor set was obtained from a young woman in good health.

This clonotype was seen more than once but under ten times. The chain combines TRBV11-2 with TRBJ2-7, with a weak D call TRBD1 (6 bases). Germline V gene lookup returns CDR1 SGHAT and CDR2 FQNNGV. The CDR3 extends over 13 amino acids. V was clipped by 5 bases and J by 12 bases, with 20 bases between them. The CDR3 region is CASSQALQGPPYF. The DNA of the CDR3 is TGTGCCAGCAGCCAGGCCCTACAGGGACCCCCGTACTTC.

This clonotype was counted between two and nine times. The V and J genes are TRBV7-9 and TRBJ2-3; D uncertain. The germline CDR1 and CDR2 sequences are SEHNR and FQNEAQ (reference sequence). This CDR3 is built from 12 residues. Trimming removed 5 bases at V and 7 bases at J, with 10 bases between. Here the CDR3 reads CASSLKVHTQYF. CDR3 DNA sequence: TGTGCCAGCAGCCTCAAAGTCCATACGCAGTATTTT.

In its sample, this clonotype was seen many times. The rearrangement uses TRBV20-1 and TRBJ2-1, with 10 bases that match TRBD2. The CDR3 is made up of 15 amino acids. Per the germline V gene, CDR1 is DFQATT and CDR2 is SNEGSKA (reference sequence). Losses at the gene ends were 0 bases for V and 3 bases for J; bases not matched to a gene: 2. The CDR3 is CSARELAGLYNEQFF. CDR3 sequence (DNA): TGCAGTGCTAGAGAACTAGCGGGACTCTACAATGAGCAGTTCTTC.

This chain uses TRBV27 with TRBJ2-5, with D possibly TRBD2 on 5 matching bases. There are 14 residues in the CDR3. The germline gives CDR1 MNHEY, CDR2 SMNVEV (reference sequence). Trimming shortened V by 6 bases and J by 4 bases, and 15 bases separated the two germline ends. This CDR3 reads CASSLYEGGETQYF. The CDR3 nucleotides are TGTGCCAGCAGCCTATATGAGGGCGGAGAGACCCAGTACTTC.

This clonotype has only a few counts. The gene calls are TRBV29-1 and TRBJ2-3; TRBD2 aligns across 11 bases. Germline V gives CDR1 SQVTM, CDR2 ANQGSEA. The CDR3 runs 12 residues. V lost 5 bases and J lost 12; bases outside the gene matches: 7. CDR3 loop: CSVPSGRPSQYF. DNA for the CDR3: TGCAGCGTTCCTAGCGGGAGGCCTAGTCAGTATTTT.

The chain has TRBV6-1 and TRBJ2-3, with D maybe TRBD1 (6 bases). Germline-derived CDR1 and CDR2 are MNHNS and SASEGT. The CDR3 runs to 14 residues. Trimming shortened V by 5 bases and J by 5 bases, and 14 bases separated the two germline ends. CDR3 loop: CASSPTGFGDTQYF. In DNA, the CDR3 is TGTGCCAGCAGTCCTACAGGGTTCGGAGATACGCAGTATTTT.

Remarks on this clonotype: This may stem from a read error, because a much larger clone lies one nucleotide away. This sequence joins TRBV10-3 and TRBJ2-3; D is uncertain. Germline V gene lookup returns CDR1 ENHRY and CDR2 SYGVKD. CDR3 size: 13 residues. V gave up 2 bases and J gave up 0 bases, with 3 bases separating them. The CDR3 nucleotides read TGTGCCATCAGTGAGCCCAGCACAGATACGCAGTATTTT. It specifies CAISEPSTDTQYF.

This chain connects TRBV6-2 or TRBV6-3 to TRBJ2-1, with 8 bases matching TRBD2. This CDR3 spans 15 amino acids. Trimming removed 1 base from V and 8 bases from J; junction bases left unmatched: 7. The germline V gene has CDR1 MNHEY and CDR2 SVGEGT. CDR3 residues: CASSYFSGRSDEQFF. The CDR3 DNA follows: TGTGCCAGCAGTTACTTCAGCGGGAGAAGTGATGAGCAGTTCTTC.

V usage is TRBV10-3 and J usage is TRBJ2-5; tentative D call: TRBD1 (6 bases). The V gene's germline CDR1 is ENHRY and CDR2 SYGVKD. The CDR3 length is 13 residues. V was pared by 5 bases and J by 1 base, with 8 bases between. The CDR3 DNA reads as TGTGCCATCAGTCTGGACAGCCAAGAGACCCAGTACTTC. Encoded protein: CAISLDSQETQYF.

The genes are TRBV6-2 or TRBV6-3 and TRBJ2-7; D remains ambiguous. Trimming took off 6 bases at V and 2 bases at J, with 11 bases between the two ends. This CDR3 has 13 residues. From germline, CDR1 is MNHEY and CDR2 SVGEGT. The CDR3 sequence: CASSGRKTYEQYF. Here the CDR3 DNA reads TGTGCCAGCAGCGGACGTAAGACCTACGAGCAGTACTTC.

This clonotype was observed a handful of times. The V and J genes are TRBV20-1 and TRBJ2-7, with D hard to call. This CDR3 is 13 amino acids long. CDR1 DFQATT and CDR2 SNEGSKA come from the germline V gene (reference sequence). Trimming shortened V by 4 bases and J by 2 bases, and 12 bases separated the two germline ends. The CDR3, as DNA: TGCAGTGCTAAGCACCAGTCCCCCTACGAGCAGTACTTC. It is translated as CSAKHQSPYEQYF.

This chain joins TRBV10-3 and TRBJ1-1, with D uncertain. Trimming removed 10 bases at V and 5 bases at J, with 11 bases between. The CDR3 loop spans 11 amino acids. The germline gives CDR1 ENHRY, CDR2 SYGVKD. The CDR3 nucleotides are TGTGCCACCCAACCTGGGACTGAAGCTTTCTTT. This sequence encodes CATQPGTEAFF.

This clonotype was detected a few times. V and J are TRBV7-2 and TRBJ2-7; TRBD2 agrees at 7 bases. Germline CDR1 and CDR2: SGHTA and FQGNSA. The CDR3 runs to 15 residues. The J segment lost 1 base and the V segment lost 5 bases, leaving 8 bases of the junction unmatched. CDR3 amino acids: CASSHGEGGSYEQYF. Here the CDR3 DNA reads TGTGCCAGCAGCCACGGGGAGGGCGGATCCTACGAGCAGTACTTC.

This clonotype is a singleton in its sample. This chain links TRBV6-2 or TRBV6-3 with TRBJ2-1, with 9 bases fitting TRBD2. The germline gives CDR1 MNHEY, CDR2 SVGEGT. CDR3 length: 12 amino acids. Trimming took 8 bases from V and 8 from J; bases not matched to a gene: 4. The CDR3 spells CASGGRADEQFF. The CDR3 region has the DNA TGTGCCAGCGGCGGGAGGGCCGATGAGCAGTTCTTC.

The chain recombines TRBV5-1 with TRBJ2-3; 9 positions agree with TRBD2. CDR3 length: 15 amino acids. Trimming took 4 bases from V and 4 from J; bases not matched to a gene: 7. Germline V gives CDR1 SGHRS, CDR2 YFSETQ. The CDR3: CASSGLAGRSDTQYF. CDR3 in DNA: TGCGCCAGCAGCGGGCTAGCGGGGAGGTCAGATACGCAGTATTTT.

CDR3 sequence (DNA): TGTGCCAGCAGCTCCCCGTCCGGGGGGGGGATGGAGACCCAGTACTTC. Translated, it gives CASSSPSGGGMETQYF. The chain joins TRBV7-9 to TRBJ2-5; the match to TRBD2 covers 8 bases. V trimming: 4 bases; J trimming: 5 bases; junction bases outside the gene matches: 12. The CDR3 runs to 16 residues. Germline lookup yields CDR1 SEHNR and CDR2 FQNEAQ (reference sequence).

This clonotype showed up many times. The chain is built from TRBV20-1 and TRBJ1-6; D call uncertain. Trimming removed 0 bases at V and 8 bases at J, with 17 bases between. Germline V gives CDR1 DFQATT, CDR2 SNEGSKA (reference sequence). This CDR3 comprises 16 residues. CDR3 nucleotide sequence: TGCAGTGCTAGAGATCGGGGTCAGCTATTAGATTCACCCCTCCACTTT. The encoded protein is CSARDRGQLLDSPLHF.

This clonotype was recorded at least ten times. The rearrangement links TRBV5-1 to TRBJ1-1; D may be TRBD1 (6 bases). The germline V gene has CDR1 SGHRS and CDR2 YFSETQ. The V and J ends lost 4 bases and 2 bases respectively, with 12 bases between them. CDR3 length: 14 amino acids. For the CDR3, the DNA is TGCGCCAGCAGCCAGCGGACAGCCAACACTGAAGCTTTCTTT. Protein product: CASSQRTANTEAFF. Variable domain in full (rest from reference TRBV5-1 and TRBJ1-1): KAGVTQTPRYLIKTRGQQVTLSCSPISGHRSVSWYQQTPGQGLQFLFEYFSETQRNKGNFPGRFSGRQFSNSRSEMNVSTLELGDSALYLCASSQRTANTEAFFGQGTRLTVV.

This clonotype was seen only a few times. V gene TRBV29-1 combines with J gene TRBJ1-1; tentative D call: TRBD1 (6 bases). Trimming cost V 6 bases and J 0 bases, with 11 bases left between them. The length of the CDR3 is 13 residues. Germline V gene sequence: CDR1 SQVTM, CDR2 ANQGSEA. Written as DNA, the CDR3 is TGCAGCGTAAGGACAGCTATGAACACTGAAGCTTTCTTT. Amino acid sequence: CSVRTAMNTEAFF.

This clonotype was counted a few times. The CDR3 loop reads CSASIVADTQYF. The CDR3 DNA sequence: TGCAGTGCTAGCATAGTAGCAGATACGCAGTATTTT. The chain employs TRBV20-1 and TRBJ2-3; no clear D. This CDR3 comprises 12 residues. V shed 3 bases and J shed 4 bases, with 8 bases lying between them. CDR1 and CDR2 from the germline V gene are DFQATT and SNEGSKA (reference sequence).

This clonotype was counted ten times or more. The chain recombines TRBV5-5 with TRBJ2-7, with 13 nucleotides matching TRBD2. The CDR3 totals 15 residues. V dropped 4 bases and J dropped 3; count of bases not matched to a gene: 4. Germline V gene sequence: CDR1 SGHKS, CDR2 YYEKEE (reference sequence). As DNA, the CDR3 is TGTGCCAGCAGCCTCGGACTAGCGGGGGACTACGAGCAGTACTTC. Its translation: CASSLGLAGDYEQYF.

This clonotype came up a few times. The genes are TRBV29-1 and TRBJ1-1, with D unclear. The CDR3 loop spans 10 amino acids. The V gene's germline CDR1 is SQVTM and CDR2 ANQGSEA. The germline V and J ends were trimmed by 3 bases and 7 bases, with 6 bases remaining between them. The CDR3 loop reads CSVDENEAFF. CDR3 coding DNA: TGCAGCGTTGATGAAAATGAAGCTTTCTTT. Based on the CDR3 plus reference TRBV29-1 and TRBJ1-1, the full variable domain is SAVISQKPSRDICQRGTSLTIQCQVDSQVTMMFWYRQQPGQSLTLIATANQGSEATYESGFVIDKFPISRPNLTFSTLTVSNMSPEDSSIYLCSVDENEAFFGQGTRLTVV.

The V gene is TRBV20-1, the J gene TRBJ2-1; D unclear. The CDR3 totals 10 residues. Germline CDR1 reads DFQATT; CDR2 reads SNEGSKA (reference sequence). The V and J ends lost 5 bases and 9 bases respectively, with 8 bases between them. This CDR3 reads CSALTREQFF. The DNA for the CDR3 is TGCAGTGCTCTAACCCGTGAGCAGTTCTTC.

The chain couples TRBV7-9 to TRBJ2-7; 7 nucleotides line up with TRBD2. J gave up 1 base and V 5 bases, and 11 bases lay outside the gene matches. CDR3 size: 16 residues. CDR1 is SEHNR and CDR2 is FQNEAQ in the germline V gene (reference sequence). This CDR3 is CASSPRPSGNSYEQYF. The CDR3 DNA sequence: TGTGCCAGCAGCCCCCGGCCCAGCGGGAATTCCTACGAGCAGTACTTC. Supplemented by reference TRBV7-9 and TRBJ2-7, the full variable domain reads DTGVSQNPRHKITKRGQNVTFRCDPISEHNRLYWYRQTLGQGPEFLTYFQNEAQLEKSRLLSDRFSAERPKGSFSTLEIQRTEQGDSAMYLCASSPRPSGNSYEQYFGPGTRLTVT.

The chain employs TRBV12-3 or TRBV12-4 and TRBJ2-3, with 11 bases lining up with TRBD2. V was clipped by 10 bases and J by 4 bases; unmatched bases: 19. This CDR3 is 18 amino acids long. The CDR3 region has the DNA TGTGCCATCAGCCCGAACAAACTAGCGGGAGTTGGCGCAGATACGCAGTATTTT. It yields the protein CAISPNKLAGVGADTQYF.

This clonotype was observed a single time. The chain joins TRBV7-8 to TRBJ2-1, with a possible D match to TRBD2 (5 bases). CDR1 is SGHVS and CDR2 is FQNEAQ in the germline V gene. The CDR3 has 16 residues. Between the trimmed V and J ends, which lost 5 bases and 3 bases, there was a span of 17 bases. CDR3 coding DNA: TGTGCCAGCAGCCCGGTGCCGGGAAGGCACTACAATGAGCAGTTCTTC. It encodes CASSPVPGRHYNEQFF. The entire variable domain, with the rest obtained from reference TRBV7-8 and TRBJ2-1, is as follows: GAGVSQSPRYKVAKRGQDVALRCDPISGHVSLFWYQQALGQGPEFLTYFQNEAQLDKSGLPSDRFFAERPEGSVSTLKIQRTQQEDSAVYLCASSPVPGRHYNEQFFGPGTRLTVL.